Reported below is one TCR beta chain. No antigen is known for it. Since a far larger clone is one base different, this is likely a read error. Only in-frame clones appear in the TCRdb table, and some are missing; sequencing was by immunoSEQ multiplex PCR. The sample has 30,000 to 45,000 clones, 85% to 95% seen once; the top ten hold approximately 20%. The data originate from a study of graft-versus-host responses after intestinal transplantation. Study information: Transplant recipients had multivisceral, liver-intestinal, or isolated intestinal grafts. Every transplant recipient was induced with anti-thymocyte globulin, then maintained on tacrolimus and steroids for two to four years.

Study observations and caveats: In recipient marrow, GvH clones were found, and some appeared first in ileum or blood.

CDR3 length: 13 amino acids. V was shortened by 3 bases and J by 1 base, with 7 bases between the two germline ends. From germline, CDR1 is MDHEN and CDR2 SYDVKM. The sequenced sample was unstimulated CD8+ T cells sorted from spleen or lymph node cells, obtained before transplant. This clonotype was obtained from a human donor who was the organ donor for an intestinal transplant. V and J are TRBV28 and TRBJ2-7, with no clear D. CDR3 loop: CASSLVLSYEQYF. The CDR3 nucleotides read TGTGCCAGCAGTTTGGTACTTTCCTACGAGCAGTACTTC. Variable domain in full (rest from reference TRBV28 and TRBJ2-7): DVKVTQSSRYLVKRTGEKVFLECVQDMDHENMFWYRQDPGLGLRLIYFSYDVKMKEKGDIPEGYSVSREKKERFSLILESASTNQTSMYLCASSLVLSYEQYFGPGTRLTVT.